The present T cell receptor (beta chain) was sequenced within a study of siplizumab effects on memory and regulatory T cells. Remarks on this clone: Its antigen is not known.

General observations from the study: Researchers did not confirm the suppressive function of proliferating Tregs from siplizumab cultures.

Profiling relied on immunoSEQ multiplex PCR, and the TCRdb table lists in-frame clones only, not all of them. The sample has 90,000 to 110,000 clones; approximately 90% are singletons. Germline V CDR1 and CDR2: SGHTA, FQGTGA. V was trimmed by 2 bases and J by 4 bases, leaving 12 bases between them. The CDR3 is 14 residues long. The sequenced material came from Tregs sorted from blood. This clonotype was sampled from a human donor in good health. This chain uses TRBV7-3 with TRBJ2-7, with D maybe TRBD2 (6 bases). The CDR3: CASSLLPGVYEQYF. The CDR3 nucleotides read TGTGCCAGCAGCTTATTACCGGGAGTGTACGAGCAGTACTTC.